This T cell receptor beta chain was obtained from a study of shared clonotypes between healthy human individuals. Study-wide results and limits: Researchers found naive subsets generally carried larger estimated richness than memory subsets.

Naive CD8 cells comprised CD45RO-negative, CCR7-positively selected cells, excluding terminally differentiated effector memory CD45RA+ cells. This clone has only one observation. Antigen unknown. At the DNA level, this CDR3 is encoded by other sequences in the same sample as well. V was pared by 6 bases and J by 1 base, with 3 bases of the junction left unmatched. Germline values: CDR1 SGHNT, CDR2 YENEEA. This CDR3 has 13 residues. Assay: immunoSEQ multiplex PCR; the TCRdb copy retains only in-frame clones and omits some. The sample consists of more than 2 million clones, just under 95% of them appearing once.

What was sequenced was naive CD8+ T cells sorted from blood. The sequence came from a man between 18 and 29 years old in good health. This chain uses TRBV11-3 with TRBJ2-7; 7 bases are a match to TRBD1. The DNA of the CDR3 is TGTGCCAGCAGTCTGGGACAGTCCTACGAGCAGTACTTC. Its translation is CASSLGQSYEQYF.